At least ten counts were recorded for the clone carrying this T cell receptor (beta chain). Its target is unknown. The sample belongs to a study of human T cells and chemical hapten exposure. TCRdb used MiXCR to reprocess the RACE reads, holding one entry per CDR3 protein. The sample includes 270,000 or so distinct CDR3 sequences, roughly 8% of them seen just once. Findings and limits, study-wide: Positive correlation was observed between PT1 expanded TCR counts and patch test score.

Trimming cost V 5 bases and J 3 bases, with 13 bases left between them. The CDR3 is made up of 14 amino acids. Germline CDR1 reads SEHNR; CDR2 reads FQNEAQ (reference sequence). Time point specified: pre-sensitization, week 0. The treatment: therapeutic diphenylcyclopropenone sensitization with weekly scalp DPC. This sample comprised whole blood, obtained in connection with sensitization to the hapten diphenylcyclopropenone (DPC). The clonotype comes from a man aged 18 to 30 with alopecia areata. Some clones in this sample may be carry-over from other donors' samples. The chain recombines TRBV7-9 with TRBJ1-2; tentative D call: TRBD1 (6 bases). CDR3 protein: CASSRRQDYYGYTF. Written as DNA, the CDR3 is TGTGCCAGCAGCCGTAGACAGGACTACTATGGCTACACCTTC.